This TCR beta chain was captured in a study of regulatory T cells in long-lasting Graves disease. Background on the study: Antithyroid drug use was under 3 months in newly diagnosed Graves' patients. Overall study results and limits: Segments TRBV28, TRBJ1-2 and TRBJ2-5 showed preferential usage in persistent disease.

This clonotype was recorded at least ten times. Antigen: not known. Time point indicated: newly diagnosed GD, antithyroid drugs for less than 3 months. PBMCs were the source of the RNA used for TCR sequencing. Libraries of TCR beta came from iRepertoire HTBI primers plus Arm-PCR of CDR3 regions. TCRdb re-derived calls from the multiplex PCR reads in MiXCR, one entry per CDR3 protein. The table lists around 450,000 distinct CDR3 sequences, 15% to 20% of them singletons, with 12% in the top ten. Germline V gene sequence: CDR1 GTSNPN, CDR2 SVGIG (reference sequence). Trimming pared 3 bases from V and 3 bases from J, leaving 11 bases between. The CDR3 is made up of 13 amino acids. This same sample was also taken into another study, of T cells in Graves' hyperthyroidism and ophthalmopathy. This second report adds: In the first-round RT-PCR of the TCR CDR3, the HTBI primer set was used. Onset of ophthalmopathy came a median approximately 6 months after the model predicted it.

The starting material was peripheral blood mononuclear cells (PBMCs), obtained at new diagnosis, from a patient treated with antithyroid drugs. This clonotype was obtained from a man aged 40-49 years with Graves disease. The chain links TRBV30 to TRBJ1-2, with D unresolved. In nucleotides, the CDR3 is TGTGCCTGGAGCACGGGGAAAGACTATGGCTACACCTTC. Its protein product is CAWSTGKDYGYTF.